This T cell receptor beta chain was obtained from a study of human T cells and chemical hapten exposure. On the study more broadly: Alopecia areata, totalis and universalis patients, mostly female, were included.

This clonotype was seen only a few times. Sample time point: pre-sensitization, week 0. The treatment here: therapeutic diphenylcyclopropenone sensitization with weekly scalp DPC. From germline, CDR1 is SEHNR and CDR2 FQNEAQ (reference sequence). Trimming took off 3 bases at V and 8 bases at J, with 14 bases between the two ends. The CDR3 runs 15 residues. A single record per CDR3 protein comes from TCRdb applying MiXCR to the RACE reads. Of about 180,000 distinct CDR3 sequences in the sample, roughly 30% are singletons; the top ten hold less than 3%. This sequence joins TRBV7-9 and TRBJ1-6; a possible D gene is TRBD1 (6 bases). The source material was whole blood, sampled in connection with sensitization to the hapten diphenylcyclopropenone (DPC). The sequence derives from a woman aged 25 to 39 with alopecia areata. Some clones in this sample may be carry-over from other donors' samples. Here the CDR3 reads CASSFSGTPHSPLHF. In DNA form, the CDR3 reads TGTGCCAGCAGCTTCTCCGGGACACCCCATTCACCCCTCCACTTT.